This entry is about one T cell receptor beta chain. This entry is derived from a study of blood T cell repertoires in COVID-19. Whole-study context: Sites in the United States, Italy and Spain provided acute and convalescent COVID-19 samples.

Clones were read by immunoSEQ multiplex PCR, and TCRdb kept only the in-frame ones, dropping some. The sample lists 200,000 to 250,000 clones, about 84% occurring once. With 3 bases removed from V and 3 bases from J, the gap between germline ends came to 8 bases. The CDR3 is 13 residues long. Germline values: CDR1 SGHNT, CDR2 YYREEE (reference sequence). The receptor comes from a man aged 25 to 45 with acute COVID-19. The chain joins TRBV5-4 to TRBJ2-3, with D unresolved. Sequenced: PBMCs or T cells enriched from blood (not recorded which). CDR3 protein: CASSSDSTDTQYF. The CDR3 DNA reads as TGTGCCAGCAGCTCCGACTCGACAGATACGCAGTATTTT.